This T cell receptor (beta chain) comes out of a study of T-cell memory formation after mild COVID-19. Across the study: The study found TCR clusters largely donor specific.

Whole-study findings and limits: In pre-infection memory, a portion of responding clones appeared, which suggested that cross-reactive memory joined. Contracting clones, day 15 to 85, had balanced CD4/CD8, and later expanders favored CD4+.

TCRdb called the 5' RACE reads again in MiXCR, with one record for every CDR3 protein. The sample yields hundreds of thousands of distinct CDR3 sequences, roughly a fifth seen once. Note on this clonotype: Its matching antigen is unknown.

V lost 11 bases, J lost 0 bases, and 14 bases lay in between. Per the germline V gene, CDR1 is ENHRY and CDR2 is SYGVKD. The CDR3 consists of 13 residues. The chain combines TRBV10-3 with TRBJ2-7; D ambiguous. Material for sequencing was PBMCs or a T cell subset sorted from them (not recorded which). The TCR comes from an adult woman who had mild COVID-19 (a few samples of this study predate the infection). Cell type and time point are not known. The DNA of the CDR3 is TGTGCCGCCCGGTCGGAATACTCCTACGAGCAGTACTTC. Amino acids: CAARSEYSYEQYF.